A single sample is the source of the 9 T cell receptor beta chains below, sequenced in a study of T cells in Graves' hyperthyroidism and ophthalmopathy. What was amplified from RNA transcripts were TCR beta CDR3 regions. The HTBI primer set served for first-round RT-PCR of the TCR CDR3. TCRdb reprocessed the multiplex PCR reads with MiXCR, giving one entry per CDR3 protein. Of about 720,000 distinct CDR3 sequences in the sample, 18% are singletons; the top ten hold 16%. Sequenced input: blood. The receptor source for this set is a woman in her 50s with Graves' hyperthyroidism that later progressed to Graves' ophthalmopathy.

The rearrangement links TRBV29-1 to TRBJ1-1, with D unresolved. CDR3 length: 13 amino acids. Trimming cost V 4 bases and J 3 bases, with 12 bases left between them. Germline CDR1 is SQVTM and CDR2 is ANQGSEA. This chain's CDR3 is CSVARGADTEAFF. Written as DNA, the CDR3 is TGCAGCGTTGCACGAGGTGCTGACACTGAAGCTTTCTTT.

This clonotype was observed a handful of times. V usage is TRBV19 and J usage is TRBJ1-5; 9 bases are shared with TRBD1. V shed 10 bases and J 0 bases; nucleotides not matched to a gene: 10. The V gene's germline CDR1 is LNHDA and CDR2 SQIVND (reference sequence). The CDR3 loop spans 16 amino acids. The CDR3 protein is CATLGTGIHSNQPQHF. The DNA for the CDR3 is TGTGCCACACTCGGGACAGGGATCCATAGCAATCAGCCCCAGCATTTT.

The sample holds many counts of this clonotype. This chain connects TRBV24-1 to TRBJ2-3; 9 nucleotides agree with TRBD1. CDR1 KGHDR and CDR2 SFDVKD come from the germline V gene. The CDR3 covers 15 residues. Trimming cost V 3 bases and J 8 bases; bases outside gene matches: 8. The CDR3, as DNA: TGTGCCACCAGTGATAGCGGACAGGGGCTTGGTACGCAGTATTTT. Residues: CATSDSGQGLGTQYF.

The chain employs TRBV19 and TRBJ1-5; D unclear. The germline CDR1 and CDR2 sequences are LNHDA and SQIVND (reference sequence). This CDR3 contains 14 residues. The germline V and J ends were trimmed by 5 bases and 3 bases, with 11 bases remaining between them. Here the CDR3 DNA reads TGTGCCAGTAGTTTGCGGCATACCAATCAGCCCCAGCATTTT. Protein product: CASSLRHTNQPQHF.

The CDR3 sequence is CASSNQGSSNQPQHF. CDR3 bases: TGTGCCAGTAGTAACCAGGGGTCTAGCAATCAGCCCCAGCATTTT. This sequence joins TRBV7-9 and TRBJ1-5, with D maybe TRBD1 (6 bases). This CDR3 contains 15 residues. The V gene's germline CDR1 is SEHNR and CDR2 FQNEAQ (reference sequence). Between the trimmed V and J ends, which lost 9 bases and 0 bases, there was a span of 15 bases. Using reference TRBV7-9 and TRBJ1-5 for the parts outside the CDR3, the full variable domain is DTGVSQNPRHKITKRGQNVTFRCDPISEHNRLYWYRQTLGQGPEFLTYFQNEAQLEKSRLLSDRFSAERPKGSFSTLEIQRTEQGDSAMYLCASSNQGSSNQPQHFGDGTRLSIL.

V gene TRBV10-2 combines with J gene TRBJ2-3; no firm D call. V was clipped by 5 bases and J by 4 bases, with 13 bases between them. CDR1 is WSHSY and CDR2 is SAAADI in the germline V gene. The CDR3 runs to 14 residues. The CDR3: CASSPGRSADTQYF. The DNA for the CDR3 is TGCGCCAGCAGTCCCGGCAGGTCCGCAGATACGCAGTATTTT.

This clonotype was seen repeatedly, ten times or more. The gene calls are TRBV2 and TRBJ1-5; D is possibly TRBD1 (6 bases). This CDR3 has 15 residues. Trimming shortened V by 7 bases and J by 3 bases, and 16 bases separated the two germline ends. In germline, CDR1 is SNHLY, CDR2 FYNNEI. DNA for the CDR3: TGTGCCAGCAACCAAAATAACAGGGCCAATCAGCCCCAGCATTTT. Amino acid sequence: CASNQNNRANQPQHF.

The chain is built from TRBV20-1 and TRBJ1-1; D uncertain. There are 14 residues in the CDR3. The germline V and J ends were trimmed by 5 bases and 3 bases, with 16 bases remaining between them. Germline CDR1 is DFQATT and CDR2 is SNEGSKA (reference sequence). The CDR3 loop is CSAARVGFDTEAFF. Written as DNA, the CDR3 is TGCAGTGCTGCGCGTGTGGGGTTTGACACTGAAGCTTTCTTT.

This clonotype was detected ten times or more. J is TRBJ2-7 and V is TRBV5-1; D is uncertain. The CDR3 contains 13 residues. Trimming cost V 0 bases and J 5 bases, with 9 bases left between them. Germline-derived CDR1 and CDR2 are SGHRS and YFSETQ. The CDR3 region has the DNA TGCGCCAGCAGCTTGGATAGGGTGGACGAGCAGTACTTC. This codes for CASSLDRVDEQYF. Combining the CDR3 with reference TRBV5-1 and TRBJ2-7 gives the whole variable domain KAGVTQTPRYLIKTRGQQVTLSCSPISGHRSVSWYQQTPGQGLQFLFEYFSETQRNKGNFPGRFSGRQFSNSRSEMNVSTLELGDSALYLCASSLDRVDEQYFGPGTRLTVT.